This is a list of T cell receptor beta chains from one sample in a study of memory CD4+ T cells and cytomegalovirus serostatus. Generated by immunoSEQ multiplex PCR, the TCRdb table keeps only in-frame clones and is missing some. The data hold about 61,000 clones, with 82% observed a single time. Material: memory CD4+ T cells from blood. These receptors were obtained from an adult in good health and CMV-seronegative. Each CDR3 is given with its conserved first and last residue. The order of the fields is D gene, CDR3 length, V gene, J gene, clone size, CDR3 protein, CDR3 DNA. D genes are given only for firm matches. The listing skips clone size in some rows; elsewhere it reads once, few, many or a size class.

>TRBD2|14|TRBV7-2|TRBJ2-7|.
CASSPRGVKYEQYF
TGTGCCAGCAGCCCCCGGGGGGTTAAGTACGAGCAGTACTTC
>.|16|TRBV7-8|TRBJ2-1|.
CASSWAGVLSHNEQFF
TGTGCCAGCAGCTGGGCTGGGGTCCTCTCCCACAATGAGCAGTTCTTC
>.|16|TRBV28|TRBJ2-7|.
CASSSPLPAGYYEQYF
TGTGCCAGCAGTTCCCCTCTTCCAGCGGGTTACTACGAGCAGTACTTC
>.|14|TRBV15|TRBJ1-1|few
CATSRGRGNTEAFF
TGTGCCACCAGCAGGGGACGGGGGAACACTGAAGCTTTCTTT
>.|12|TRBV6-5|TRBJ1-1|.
CASRKGYTEAFF
TGTGCCAGCAGGAAGGGGTACACTGAAGCTTTCTTT
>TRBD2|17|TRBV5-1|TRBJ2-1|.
CASSLYKAGDSYNEQFF
TGCGCCAGCAGCTTGTACAAAGCGGGGGACTCCTACAATGAGCAGTTCTTC
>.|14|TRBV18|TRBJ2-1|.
CASSSDRTYNEQFF
TGTGCCAGCTCAAGCGACAGGACCTACAATGAGCAGTTCTTC
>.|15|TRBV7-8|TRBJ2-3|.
CASSLPGPREDTQYF
TGTGCCAGCAGCTTGCCGGGACCTAGGGAGGATACGCAGTATTTT
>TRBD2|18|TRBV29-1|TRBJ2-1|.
CSVEAQGPSGSTDNEQFF
TGCAGCGTTGAAGCCCAGGGTCCTAGCGGGAGTACCGACAATGAGCAGTTCTTC
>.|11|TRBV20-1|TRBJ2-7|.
CSAGTRYEQYF
TGCAGTGCTGGGACGCGCTACGAGCAGTACTTC
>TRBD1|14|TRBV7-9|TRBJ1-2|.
CASSAGQGDYGYTF
TGTGCCAGCAGCGCAGGACAGGGTGACTATGGCTACACCTTC
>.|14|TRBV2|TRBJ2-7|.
CASSERIPGLEQYF
TGTGCCAGCAGTGAAAGGATCCCGGGACTCGAGCAGTACTTC
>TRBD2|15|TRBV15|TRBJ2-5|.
CATSPAGGVGETQYF
TGTGCCACCAGCCCAGCGGGGGGGGTCGGGGAGACCCAGTACTTC
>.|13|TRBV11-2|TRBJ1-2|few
CASSRGAGIGETF
TGTGCCAGCAGCCGGGGGGCAGGGATAGGGGAAACCTTC
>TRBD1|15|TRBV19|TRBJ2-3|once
CASSVRQGGTDTQYF
TGTGCCAGTAGTGTCAGACAGGGTGGAACAGATACGCAGTATTTT
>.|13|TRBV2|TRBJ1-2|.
CASSPGSDYGYTF
TGTGCCAGCAGCCCCGGCTCGGACTATGGCTACACCTTC
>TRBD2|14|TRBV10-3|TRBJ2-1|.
CAIRGAGGLNEQFF
TGTGCCATCAGGGGTGCGGGAGGGCTCAATGAGCAGTTCTTC
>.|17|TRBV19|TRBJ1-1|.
CASSVSSGTRTSTEAFF
TGTGCCAGTAGTGTCTCCTCCGGGACTCGAACGAGTACTGAAGCTTTCTTT
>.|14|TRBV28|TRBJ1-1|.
CASSAGAWNTEAFF
TGTGCCAGCAGTGCGGGGGCTTGGAACACTGAAGCTTTCTTT
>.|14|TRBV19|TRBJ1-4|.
CASRMWTGNEKLFF
TGTGCCAGTAGAATGTGGACGGGGAATGAAAAACTGTTTTTT
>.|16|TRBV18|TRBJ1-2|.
CASSTTQAVSNYGYTF
TGTGCCAGCTCAACGACGCAAGCGGTTTCTAACTATGGCTACACCTTC
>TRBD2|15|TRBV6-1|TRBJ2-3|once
CASSGLAGVADTQYF
TGTGCCAGCAGCGGACTAGCGGGGGTAGCAGATACGCAGTATTTT
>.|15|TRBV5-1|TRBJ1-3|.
CASSLELAGLNTIYF
TGCGCCAGCAGCTTGGAATTAGCCGGGCTGAACACCATATATTTT
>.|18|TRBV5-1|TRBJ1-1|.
CASSSPSGGTLLNTEAFF
TGCGCCAGCAGCTCCCCCAGTGGGGGCACCCTATTGAACACTGAAGCTTTCTTT
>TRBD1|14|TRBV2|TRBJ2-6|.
CASKDRAGANVLTF
TGTGCCAGCAAGGACAGGGCTGGGGCCAACGTCCTGACTTTC
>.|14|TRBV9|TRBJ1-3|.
CASSQTATENTIYF
TGTGCCAGCAGCCAGACAGCAACAGAAAACACCATATATTTT
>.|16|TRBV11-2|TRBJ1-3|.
CASSPLGGANSNTIYF
TGTGCCAGCAGCCCTCTGGGGGGAGCCAATTCAAACACCATATATTTT
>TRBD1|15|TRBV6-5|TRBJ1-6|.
CASRARGIGNSPLHF
TGTGCCAGCAGGGCCAGGGGGATAGGAAATTCACCCCTCCACTTT
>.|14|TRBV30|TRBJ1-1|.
CAWSRPDRNTEAFF
TGTGCCTGGAGCCGTCCGGACCGGAACACTGAAGCTTTCTTT
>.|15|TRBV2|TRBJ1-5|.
CASSDDSRINQPQHF
TGTGCCAGCAGTGATGACAGCCGTATCAATCAGCCCCAGCATTTT
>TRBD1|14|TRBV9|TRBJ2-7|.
CASGRQGSNYEQYF
TGTGCCAGCGGTAGACAGGGTTCGAACTACGAGCAGTACTTC
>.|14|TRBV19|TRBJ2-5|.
CASSISPTEETQYF
TGTGCCAGTAGTATTAGCCCGACAGAAGAGACCCAGTACTTC
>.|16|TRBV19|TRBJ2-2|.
CASSVLRGAGTGELFF
TGTGCCAGTAGTGTTCTTCGGGGCGCCGGCACCGGGGAGCTGTTTTTT
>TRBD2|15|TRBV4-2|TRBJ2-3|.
CASSQDGAGVDTQYF
TGTGCCAGCAGCCAAGACGGGGCGGGAGTAGATACGCAGTATTTT
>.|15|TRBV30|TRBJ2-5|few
CAWSVPGTAGETQYF
TGTGCCTGGAGTGTACCCGGGACGGCGGGAGAGACCCAGTACTTC
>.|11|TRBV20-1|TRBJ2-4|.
CSAGPRDIQYF
TGCAGTGCTGGCCCCAGAGACATTCAGTACTTC
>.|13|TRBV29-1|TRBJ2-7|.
CSAGVSFGSEQYF
TGCAGCGCTGGAGTTTCTTTTGGATCCGAGCAGTACTTC
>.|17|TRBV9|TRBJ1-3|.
CASSVRVEGTVGNTIYF
TGTGCCAGCAGCGTCCGCGTAGAAGGGACGGTTGGAAACACCATATATTTT
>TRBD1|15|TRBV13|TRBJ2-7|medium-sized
CASSDRTGPSYEQYF
TGTGCCAGCAGCGACCGGACAGGCCCCTCCTACGAGCAGTACTTC
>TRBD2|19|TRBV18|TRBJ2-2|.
CASSPSLAGGPSDTGELFF
TGTGCCAGCTCACCATCACTAGCGGGGGGGCCGAGCGACACCGGGGAGCTGTTTTTT
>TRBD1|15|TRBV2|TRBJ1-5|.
CASSKGQNLNQPQHF
TGTGCCAGCAGTAAGGGACAGAACTTAAATCAGCCCCAGCATTTT
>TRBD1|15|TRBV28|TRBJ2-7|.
CASSVSGQGSYEQYF
TGTGCCAGCTCGGTGTCGGGACAGGGCTCCTACGAGCAGTACTTC
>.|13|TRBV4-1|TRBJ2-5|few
CASSQWRGETQYF
TGCGCCAGCAGCCAGTGGCGTGGAGAGACCCAGTACTTC
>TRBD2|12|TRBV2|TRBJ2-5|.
CATGGAGETQYF
TGTGCTACCGGGGGGGCAGGAGAGACCCAGTACTTC
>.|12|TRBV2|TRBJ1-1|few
CASSRRNTEAFF
TGTGCCAGCAGCCGTAGAAACACTGAAGCTTTCTTT
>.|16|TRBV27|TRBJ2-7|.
CASSLQGTHISYEQYF
TGTGCCAGCAGTCTCCAGGGAACACACATCTCCTACGAGCAGTACTTC
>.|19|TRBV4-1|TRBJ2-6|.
CASSQEGLAGFSGANVLTF
TGCGCCAGCAGCCAAGAAGGCCTGGCGGGCTTCTCTGGGGCCAACGTCCTGACTTTC
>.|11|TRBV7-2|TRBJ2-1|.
CASSQTWEQFF
TGTGCCAGCAGCCAAACGTGGGAGCAGTTCTTC
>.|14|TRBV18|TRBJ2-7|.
CASSPPRNSYEQYF
TGTGCCAGCTCACCACCACGGAACTCCTACGAGCAGTACTTC
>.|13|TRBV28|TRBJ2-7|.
CASSHPDSLEQYF
TGTGCCAGCAGTCACCCCGACAGTCTCGAGCAGTACTTC
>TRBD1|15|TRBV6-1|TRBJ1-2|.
CASSALGTGNYGYTF
TGTGCCAGCAGTGCTCTCGGGACAGGGAACTATGGCTACACCTTC
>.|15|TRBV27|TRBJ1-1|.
CASTPFPGKGTEAFF
TGTGCCAGCACGCCCTTCCCAGGGAAAGGTACTGAAGCTTTCTTT
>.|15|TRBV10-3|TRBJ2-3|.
CAISDGHSSTDTQYF
TGTGCCATCAGCGACGGGCACTCTAGCACAGATACGCAGTATTTT